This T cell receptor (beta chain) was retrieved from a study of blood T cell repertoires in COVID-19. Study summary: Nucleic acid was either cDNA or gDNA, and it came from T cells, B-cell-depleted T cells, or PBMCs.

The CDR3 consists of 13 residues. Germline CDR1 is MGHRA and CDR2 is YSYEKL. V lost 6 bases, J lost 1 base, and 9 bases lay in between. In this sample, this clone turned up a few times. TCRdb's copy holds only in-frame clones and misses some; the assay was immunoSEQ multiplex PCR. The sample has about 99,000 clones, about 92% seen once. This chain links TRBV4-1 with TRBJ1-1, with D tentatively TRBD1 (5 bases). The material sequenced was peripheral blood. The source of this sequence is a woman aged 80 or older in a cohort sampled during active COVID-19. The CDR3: CASRKGANTEAFF. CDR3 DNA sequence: TGCGCCAGCAGAAAAGGGGCGAACACTGAAGCTTTCTTT.